This record covers a single T cell receptor beta chain. Its antigen is currently unknown. After removal of 3 bases from V and 3 bases from J, the junction contained 10 bases not matched to a gene. The CDR3 extends over 17 amino acids. Germline assignment: CDR1 DFQATT and CDR2 SNEGSKA (reference sequence). This record belongs to a study of blood T cells in healthy people across ages. Study-wide results and caveats: Higher diversity, along with more naive CD4+ cells, distinguished long-lived donors from aged donors.

The use of a sample-barcoded 5' primer and a J-beta primer mix characterized a second PCR of about 6 to 11 cycles. TCRdb called the 5' RACE reads again in MiXCR, with one record for every CDR3 protein. Here the sample spans around 1,000,000 distinct CDR3 sequences, more than 30% being singletons. This TCR was recovered from a man between 18 and 35 years old in good health. This chain connects TRBV20-1 to TRBJ2-3; TRBD2 matches 12 bases. The sample consisted of blood. The CDR3: CSASGLAGGLWTDTQYF. CDR3 bases: TGCAGTGCTAGTGGGCTAGCGGGGGGGCTTTGGACAGATACGCAGTATTTT.